These 9 T cell receptor beta chains were sequenced from one sample in a study of shared clonotypes between healthy human individuals. Positive CCR7 selection of CD45RO-negative cells yielded the naive CD8 cells, and terminally differentiated effector memory CD45RA+ cells were excluded. Here immunoSEQ multiplex PCR was the method, and the copy in TCRdb shows in-frame clones only, minus some. Here the sample spans about 2,100,000 clones, 93% being singletons. The material sequenced was naive CD8+ T cells from PBMCs. The receptors stem from a man aged 18-30 years in good health. Some clones in this sample may be carry-over from other donors' samples.

V gene TRBV6-1 combines with J gene TRBJ2-3; no firm D call. V was pared by 4 bases and J by 1 base, with 3 bases between. Germline V gene lookup returns CDR1 MNHNS and CDR2 SASEGT. This CDR3 contains 12 residues. CDR3 protein: CASSGRTDTQYF. The CDR3 DNA sequence: TGTGCCAGCAGTGGACGCACAGATACGCAGTATTTT.

This rearrangement joins TRBV27 to TRBJ2-2; tentative D call: TRBD2 (5 bases). V was pared by 7 bases and J by 2 bases, with 11 bases between. CDR1 is MNHEY, CDR2 SMNVEV, per germline (reference sequence). The CDR3 loop spans 14 amino acids. The CDR3 loop reads CASTIGVNTGELFF. CDR3 in DNA: TGTGCCAGCACTATCGGGGTAAACACCGGGGAGCTGTTTTTT.

The chain employs TRBV28 and TRBJ1-5; D remains ambiguous. V lost 7 bases, J lost 1 base, and 11 bases lay in between. The CDR3 is 14 amino acids. From germline, CDR1 is MDHEN and CDR2 SYDVKM. In nucleotides, the CDR3 is TGTGCCAGCACCGCGGGAGTGAGCAATCAGCCCCAGCATTTT. Protein: CASTAGVSNQPQHF.

V usage is TRBV14 and J usage is TRBJ2-7; TRBD2 aligns across 7 bases. This CDR3 contains 16 residues. V gave up 6 bases and J gave up 5 bases; unmatched junction bases: 16. Germline values: CDR1 SGHDN, CDR2 FVKESK. CDR3 loop: CASSPYSRGGPDEQYF. The CDR3 nucleotides are TGTGCCAGCAGTCCCTACTCTCGGGGAGGGCCGGACGAGCAGTACTTC.

This chain uses TRBV7-6 with TRBJ1-1; D remains ambiguous. The CDR3 extends over 14 amino acids. V was cut by 2 bases and J by 1 base, with 8 bases left in between. Germline CDR1 is SGHVS and CDR2 is FNYEAQ. CDR3 DNA sequence: TGTGCCAGCAGCTTAATCTCAGAGAACACTGAAGCTTTCTTT. Protein: CASSLISENTEAFF.

The CDR3 region has the DNA TGTGCCAGCAGCTTAGCCGGAAGGGGGTACAATGAGCAGTTCTTC. Amino acid sequence: CASSLAGRGYNEQFF. V usage is TRBV7-8 and J usage is TRBJ2-1; D perhaps matches TRBD1 (6 bases). CDR3 length equals 15 residues. Germline CDR1 SGHVS, CDR2 FQNEAQ. Trimming pared 0 bases from V and 4 bases from J, leaving 10 bases between.

This sequence joins TRBV14 and TRBJ2-2, with D possibly TRBD2 on 5 matching bases. Trimming took 4 bases from V and 2 from J, leaving 11 bases between them. The CDR3 is 15 residues long. Per germline, CDR1 SGHDN and CDR2 FVKESK. The CDR3 nucleotides are TGTGCCAGCAGCCTTGAGGGCATTAACACCGGGGAGCTGTTTTTT. Translating it yields CASSLEGINTGELFF.

V and J are TRBV2 and TRBJ2-5; D possibly corresponds to TRBD2 (5 bases). The germline CDR1 and CDR2 sequences are SNHLY and FYNNEI. The CDR3 loop spans 14 amino acids. V lost 4 bases, J lost 0 bases, and 9 bases lay in between. CDR3 nucleotides: TGTGCCAGCAGTGGAGGGAAGTACCAAGAGACCCAGTACTTC. The encoded protein is CASSGGKYQETQYF.

V and J are TRBV5-4 and TRBJ1-1; D perhaps matches TRBD1 (6 bases). Trimming stripped 0 bases from V and 5 bases from J, with 14 bases between. The CDR3 covers 15 residues. CDR1 and CDR2 from the germline V gene are SGHNT and YYREEE (reference sequence). The chain's CDR3 is CASSLVRGELTEAFF. The CDR3 DNA reads TGTGCCAGCAGCTTGGTCAGGGGCGAGTTGACTGAAGCTTTCTTT.